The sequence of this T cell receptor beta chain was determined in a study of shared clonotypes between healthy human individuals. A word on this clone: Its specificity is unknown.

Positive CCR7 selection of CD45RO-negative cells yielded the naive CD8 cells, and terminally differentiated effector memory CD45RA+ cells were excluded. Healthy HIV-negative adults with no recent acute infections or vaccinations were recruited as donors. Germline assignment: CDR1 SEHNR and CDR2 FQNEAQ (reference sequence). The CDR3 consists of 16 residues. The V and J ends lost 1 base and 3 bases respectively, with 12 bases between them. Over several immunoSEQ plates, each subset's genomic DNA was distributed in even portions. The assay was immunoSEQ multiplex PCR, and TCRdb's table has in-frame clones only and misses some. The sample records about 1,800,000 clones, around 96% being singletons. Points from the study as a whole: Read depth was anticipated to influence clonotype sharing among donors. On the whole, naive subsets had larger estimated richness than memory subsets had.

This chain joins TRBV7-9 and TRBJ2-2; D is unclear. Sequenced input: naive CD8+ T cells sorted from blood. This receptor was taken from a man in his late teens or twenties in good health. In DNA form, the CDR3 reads TGTGCCAGCAGCTTAGTTTCGTATAGGGACACCGGGGAGCTGTTTTTT. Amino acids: CASSLVSYRDTGELFF.